The rows below give T cell receptor beta chains drawn from one sample of a study of blood T cell repertoires in COVID-19. Using immunoSEQ multiplex PCR, the repertoire was profiled, and TCRdb retains in-frame clones only, with some absent. The sample has over 100,000 clones; around four fifths are singletons. Sequencing input: peripheral blood. These receptors originate from a man between 65 and 85 years old with acute or convalescent COVID-19. Each CDR3 is given with its conserved first and last residue. A D gene is named only where the DNA matches it firmly. Clone size is shown for a subset of rows, as once, few, many or a class of expanded clone.

V	size	J	D	DNA	CDR3
TRBV18	once	TRBJ1-4	TRBD1	TGTGCCAGCTCACCCCAGGGGGTTCCTAATGAAAAACTGTTTTTT	CASSPQGVPNEKLFF
TRBV6-5	.	TRBJ2-7	TRBD1	TGTGCCAGCAGGGAGGGACAGGGGCGCGAGCAGTACTTC	CASREGQGREQYF
TRBV28	few	TRBJ1-2	TRBD1	TGTGCCAGCAGTTTATGGACAGGGGACTATGGCTACACCTTC	CASSLWTGDYGYTF
TRBV6-1	few	TRBJ1-5	.	TGTGCCAGCAGTGAAAACCGGGGCAATCAGCCCCAGCATTTT	CASSENRGNQPQHF
TRBV20-1	.	TRBJ2-3	.	TGCAGCCCGGTGGCAGATACGCAGTATTTT	CSPVADTQYF
TRBV10-3	.	TRBJ1-5	TRBD1	TGTGCCATCACCCGGGACAGGGGTCAGCCCCAGCATTTT	CAITRDRGQPQHF
TRBV7-8	.	TRBJ1-4	TRBD1	TGTGCCAGCAGGTCGGGACAGGGGAAGAATGAAAAACTGTTTTTT	CASRSGQGKNEKLFF
TRBV19	.	TRBJ2-7	TRBD1	TGTGCCAGTAGTCCTTCCTCCGGGACAGGGTCCTACGAGCAGTACTTC	CASSPSSGTGSYEQYF
TRBV5-1	few	TRBJ2-7	TRBD1	TGCGCCAGCAGCGGGGGACAGGGTAAACACGAGCAGTACTTC	CASSGGQGKHEQYF
TRBV4-2	.	TRBJ2-1	.	TGTGCCAGCAGCCAAGAAGCGGCGACCCCCAATGAGCAGTTCTTC	CASSQEAATPNEQFF
TRBV5-1	few	TRBJ2-7	TRBD2	TGCGCCAGCAGCTTTGGAGTAGCGGGGACCTACGAGCAGTACTTC	CASSFGVAGTYEQYF
TRBV5-6	.	TRBJ2-3	.	TGTGCCAGCAGCTTGCTCGGGACAACCCATAGCGGGGATACGCAGTATTTT	CASSLLGTTHSGDTQYF
TRBV28	.	TRBJ1-4	TRBD1	TGTGCCAGCAGTTTACCCACAGGGGGCGGTGAAAAACTGTTTTTT	CASSLPTGGGEKLFF
TRBV7-8	.	TRBJ2-3	TRBD1	TGTGCCAGCAGCTTACACCAGGGGGTCGGGACAGGGGGCACAGATACGCAGTATTTT	CASSLHQGVGTGGTDTQYF
TRBV10-2	few	TRBJ2-7	TRBD2	TGCGCCAGCTCTCGCGGGGGTCAGGGTGGCGAGCAGTACTTC	CASSRGGQGGEQYF